This T cell receptor beta chain comes out of a study of CD8+ T cells in alopecia areata. The CDR3 spans 14 residues. CDR1 and CDR2 from the germline V gene are LNHDA and SQIVND (reference sequence). V trimming: 7 bases; J trimming: 2 bases; junction bases outside the gene matches: 4. Sampling of alopecia areata patients yielded lesional scalp punch biopsies as well as peripheral blood. Researchers picked out CD4+ and CD8+ T cells from PBMCs by sorting. There are a few counts of this clone. What it binds is not known. Following RNA extraction, reverse transcription yielded cDNA that acted as the sequencing template. Profiling relied on immunoSEQ multiplex PCR, and the TCRdb table lists in-frame clones only, not all of them. This repertoire shows fewer than 200,000 clones, less than 80% found once; its top ten account for 10% to 12%. Overall study findings and caveats: Compared with normal scalp, lesional scalp had higher clonality and more expanded CD8+ clones.

The chain employs TRBV19 and TRBJ1-2; 10 nucleotides align to TRBD1. The sequences come from CD8+ T cells sorted from blood, collected at week 0. The origin of this receptor is a human donor with alopecia areata. The CDR3 loop reads CASTPDRGNYGYTF. The DNA of the CDR3 is TGTGCCAGTACTCCGGACAGGGGGAACTATGGCTACACCTTC.